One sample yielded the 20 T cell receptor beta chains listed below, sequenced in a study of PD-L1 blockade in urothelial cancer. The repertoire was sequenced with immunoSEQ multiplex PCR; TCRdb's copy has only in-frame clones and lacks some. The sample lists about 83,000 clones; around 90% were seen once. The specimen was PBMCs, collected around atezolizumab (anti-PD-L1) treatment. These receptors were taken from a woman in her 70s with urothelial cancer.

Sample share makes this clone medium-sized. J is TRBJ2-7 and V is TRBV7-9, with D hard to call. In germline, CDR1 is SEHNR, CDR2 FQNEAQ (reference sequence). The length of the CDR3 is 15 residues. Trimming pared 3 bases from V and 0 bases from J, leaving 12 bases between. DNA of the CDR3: TGTGCCAGCAGCTTTTCTCCTACGGGCTCCTACGAGCAGTACTTC. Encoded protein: CASSFSPTGSYEQYF.

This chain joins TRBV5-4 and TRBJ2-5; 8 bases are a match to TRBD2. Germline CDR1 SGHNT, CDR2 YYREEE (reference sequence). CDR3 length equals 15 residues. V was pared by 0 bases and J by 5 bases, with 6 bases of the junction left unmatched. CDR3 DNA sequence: TGTGCCAGCAGCTTGGAAGCGGGAGTGTACGAGACCCAGTACTTC. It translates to CASSLEAGVYETQYF.

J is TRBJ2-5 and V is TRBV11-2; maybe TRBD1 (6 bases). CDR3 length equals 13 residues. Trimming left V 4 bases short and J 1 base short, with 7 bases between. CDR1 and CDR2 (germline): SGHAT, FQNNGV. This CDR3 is CASSWTVQETQYF. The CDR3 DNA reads TGTGCCAGCAGCTGGACAGTCCAAGAGACCCAGTACTTC. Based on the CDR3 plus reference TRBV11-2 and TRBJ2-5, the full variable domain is EAGVAQSPRYKIIEKRQSVAFWCNPISGHATLYWYQQILGQGPKLLIQFQNNGVVDDSQLPKDRFSAERLKGVDSTLKIQPAKLEDSAVYLCASSWTVQETQYFGPGTRLLVL.

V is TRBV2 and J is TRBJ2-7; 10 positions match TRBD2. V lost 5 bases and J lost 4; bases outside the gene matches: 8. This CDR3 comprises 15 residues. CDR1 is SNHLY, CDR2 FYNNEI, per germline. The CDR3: CASSYGLAETYEQYF. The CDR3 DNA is TGTGCCAGCAGTTATGGACTAGCGGAAACTTACGAGCAGTACTTC.

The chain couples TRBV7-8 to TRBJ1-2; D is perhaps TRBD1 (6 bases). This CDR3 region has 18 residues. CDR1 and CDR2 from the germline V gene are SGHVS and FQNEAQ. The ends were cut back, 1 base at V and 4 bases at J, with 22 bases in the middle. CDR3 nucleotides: TGTGCCAGCAGCTTAGTACGGCCCGGGGACACGAAAGCCTATGGCTACACCTTC. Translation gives CASSLVRPGDTKAYGYTF.

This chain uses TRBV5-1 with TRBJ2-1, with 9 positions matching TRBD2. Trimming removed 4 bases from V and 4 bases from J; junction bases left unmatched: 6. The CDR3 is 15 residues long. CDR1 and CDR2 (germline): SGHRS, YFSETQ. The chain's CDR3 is CASSEGLALYNEQFF. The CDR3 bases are TGCGCCAGCAGCGAGGGACTAGCACTATACAATGAGCAGTTCTTC.

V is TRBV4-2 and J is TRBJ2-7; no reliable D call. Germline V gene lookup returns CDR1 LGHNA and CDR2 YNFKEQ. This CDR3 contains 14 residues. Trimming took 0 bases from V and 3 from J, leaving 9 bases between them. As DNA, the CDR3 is TGTGCCAGCAGCCAAGATCAGACTTACTACGAGCAGTACTTC. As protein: CASSQDQTYYEQYF.

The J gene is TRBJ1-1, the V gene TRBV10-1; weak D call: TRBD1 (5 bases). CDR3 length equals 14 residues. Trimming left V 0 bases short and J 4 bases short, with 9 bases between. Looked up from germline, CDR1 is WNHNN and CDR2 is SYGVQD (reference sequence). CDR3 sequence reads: CASSESGRGTEAFF. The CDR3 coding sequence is TGCGCCAGCAGTGAGTCGGGAAGGGGCACTGAAGCTTTCTTT.

The CDR3 reads CASSTRGYTGELFF. The CDR3 nucleotides read TGTGCCAGTAGTACGCGCGGGTACACCGGGGAGCTGTTTTTT. V usage is TRBV19 and J usage is TRBJ2-2, with a tentative D call TRBD2 (5 bases). Germline CDR1 reads LNHDA; CDR2 reads SQIVND (reference sequence). The CDR3 spans 14 residues. V was trimmed by 4 bases and J by 3 bases, leaving 9 bases between them.

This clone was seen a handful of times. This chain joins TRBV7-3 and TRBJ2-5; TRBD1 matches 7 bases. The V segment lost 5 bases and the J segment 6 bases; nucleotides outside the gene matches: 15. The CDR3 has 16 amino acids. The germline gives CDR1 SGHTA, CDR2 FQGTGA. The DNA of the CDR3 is TGTGCCAGCAGCCCCACAGGGGACACCAGCCGACAGACCCAGTACTTC. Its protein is CASSPTGDTSRQTQYF.

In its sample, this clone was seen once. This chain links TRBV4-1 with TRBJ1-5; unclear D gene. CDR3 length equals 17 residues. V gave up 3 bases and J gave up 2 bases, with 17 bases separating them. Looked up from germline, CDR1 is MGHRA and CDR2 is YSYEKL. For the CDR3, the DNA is TGCGCCAGCAGCCAGAGAGGATTAGCAGTCGGCAATCAGCCCCAGCATTTT. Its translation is CASSQRGLAVGNQPQHF.

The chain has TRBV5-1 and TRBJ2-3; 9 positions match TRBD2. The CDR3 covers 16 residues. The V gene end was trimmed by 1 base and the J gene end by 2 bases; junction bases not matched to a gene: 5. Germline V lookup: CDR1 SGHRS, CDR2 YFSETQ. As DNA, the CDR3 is TGCGCCAGCAGCTTGCCTAGCGGGGCCTTCACAGATACGCAGTATTTT. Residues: CASSLPSGAFTDTQYF.

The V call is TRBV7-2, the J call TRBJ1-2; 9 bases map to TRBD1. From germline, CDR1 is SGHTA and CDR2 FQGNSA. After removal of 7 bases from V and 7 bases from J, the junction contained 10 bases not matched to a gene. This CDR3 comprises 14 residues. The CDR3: CASTQGQGVSGYTF. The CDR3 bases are TGTGCCAGCACCCAGGGACAGGGAGTCTCTGGCTACACCTTC.

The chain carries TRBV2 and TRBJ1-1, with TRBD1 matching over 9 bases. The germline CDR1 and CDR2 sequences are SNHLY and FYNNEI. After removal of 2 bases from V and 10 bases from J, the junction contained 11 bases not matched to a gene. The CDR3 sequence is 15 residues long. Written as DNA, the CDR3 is TGTGCCAGCAGTGAACCCCCACAGGGGGCTGGACGAGCTTTCTTT. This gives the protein CASSEPPQGAGRAFF.

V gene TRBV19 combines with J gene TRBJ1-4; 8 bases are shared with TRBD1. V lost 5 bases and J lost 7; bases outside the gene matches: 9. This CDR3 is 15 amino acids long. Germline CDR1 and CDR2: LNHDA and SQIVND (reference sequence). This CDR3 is CASSPLGQGPEKLFF. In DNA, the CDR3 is TGTGCCAGTAGTCCCCTCGGACAGGGCCCTGAAAAACTGTTTTTT. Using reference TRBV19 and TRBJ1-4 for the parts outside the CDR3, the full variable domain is DGGITQSPKYLFRKEGQNVTLSCEQNLNHDAMYWYRQDPGQGLRLIYYSQIVNDFQKGDIAEGYSVSREKKESFPLTVTSAQKNPTAFYLCASSPLGQGPEKLFFGSGTQLSVL.

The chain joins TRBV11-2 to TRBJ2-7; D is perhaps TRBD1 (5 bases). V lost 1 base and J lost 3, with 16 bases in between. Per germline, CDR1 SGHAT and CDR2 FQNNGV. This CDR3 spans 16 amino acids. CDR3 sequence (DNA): TGTGCCAGCAGCTTAGGTTTCGACAGAGCAGACTACGAGCAGTACTTC. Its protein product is CASSLGFDRADYEQYF.

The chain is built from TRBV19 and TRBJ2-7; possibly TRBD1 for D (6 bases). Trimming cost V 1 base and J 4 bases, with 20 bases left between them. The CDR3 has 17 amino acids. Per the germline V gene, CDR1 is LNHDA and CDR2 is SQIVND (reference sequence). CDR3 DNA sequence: TGTGCCAGTAGTATAGGAGCACAGGGCTTATTACCGTACGAGCAGTACTTC. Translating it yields CASSIGAQGLLPYEQYF.

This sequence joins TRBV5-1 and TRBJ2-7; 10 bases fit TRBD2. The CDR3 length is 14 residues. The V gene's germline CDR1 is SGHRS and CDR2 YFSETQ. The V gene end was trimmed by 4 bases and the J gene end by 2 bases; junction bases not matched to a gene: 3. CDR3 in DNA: TGCGCCAGCAGCCCTAGCGGGAGTACCTACGAGCAGTACTTC. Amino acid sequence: CASSPSGSTYEQYF.

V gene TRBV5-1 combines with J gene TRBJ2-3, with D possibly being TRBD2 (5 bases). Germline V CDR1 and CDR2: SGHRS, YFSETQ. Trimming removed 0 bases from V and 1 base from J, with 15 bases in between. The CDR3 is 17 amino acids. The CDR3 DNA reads TGCGCCAGCAGCTTGGTGTTCGAGGGTGGGGGCACAGATACGCAGTATTTT. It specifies CASSLVFEGGGTDTQYF.

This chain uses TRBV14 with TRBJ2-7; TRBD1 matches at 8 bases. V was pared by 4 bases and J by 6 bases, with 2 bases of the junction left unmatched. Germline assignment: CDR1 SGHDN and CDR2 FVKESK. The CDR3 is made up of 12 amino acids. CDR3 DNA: TGTGCCAGCAGCCTGACAGGGGCCGAGCAGTACTTC. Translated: CASSLTGAEQYF.